Below, 2 T cell receptor beta chains from the same sample are listed, as sequenced in a study of T cell repertoires in cytomegalovirus infection. For these receptors, no antigen is known. TCRdb called the reads again in MiXCR, with one record for every CDR3 protein. This table holds under 130,000 distinct CDR3 sequences, approximately 45% found once. Sequencing was performed on CD8+ T cells from cultured PBMCs, taken from culture after CMV antigen stimulation. The receptors derive from a human donor in good health (CMV status not recorded). Some clones in this sample may be carry-over from other donors' samples.

The chain carries TRBV19 and TRBJ1-2; possibly TRBD1 for D (6 bases). Germline values: CDR1 LNHDA, CDR2 SQIVND (reference sequence). V was cut by 7 bases and J by 2 bases, with 11 bases left in between. The length of the CDR3 is 13 residues. CDR3 coding DNA: TGTGCCAGTACCCGGACAGACAACTATGGCTACACCTTC. Protein: CASTRTDNYGYTF.

The chain has TRBV6-2 or TRBV6-3 and TRBJ2-1; the D is unclear. V was clipped by 6 bases and J by 8 bases, with 8 bases between them. The germline CDR1 and CDR2 sequences are MNHEY and SVGEGT. CDR3 length equals 11 residues. In DNA, the CDR3 is TGTGCCAGCAGCCCCCTAGATGAGCAGTTCTTC. This encodes CASSPLDEQFF.